This record looks at one T cell receptor (beta chain) sequence and its context. The data are from a study of T cells after yellow fever vaccination. UMIs were added to TCR cDNA along with a universal primer site when it was made by 5'RACE template switching. Each CDR3 protein is one row after TCRdb ran MiXCR on the 5' RACE reads. The table shows some 350,000 distinct CDR3 sequences, with under 5% occurring only once. The CDR3 consists of 11 residues. V gave up 8 bases and J gave up 6 bases, with 8 bases separating them. CDR1 is MNHEY and CDR2 is SVGEGT in the germline V gene. This chain joins TRBV6-2 or TRBV6-3 and TRBJ2-1, with no clear D. This sequence was found in a man younger than 35 who received the YFV17D yellow fever vaccine. This material consisted of PBMCs, taken 5 days after the yellow fever booster vaccination. CDR3 region: CASQMSNEQFF. The CDR3, as DNA: TGTGCCAGCCAGATGTCCAATGAGCAGTTCTTC.